These 26 T cell receptor beta chains were sequenced from one sample in a study of CD8+ T cells in alopecia areata. Investigators isolated RNA and reverse transcribed it into cDNA to act as the sequencing template. Assay: immunoSEQ multiplex PCR; the TCRdb copy retains only in-frame clones and omits some. The profile covers approximately 61,000 clones, with around 96% appearing a single time and under 30% taken by the ten largest. The sequences come from CD8+ T cells sorted from blood, collected at week 0. The source is a human donor with alopecia areata.

Concerning this clone itself: Other nucleotide sequences from this sample produce the same CDR3. The rearrangement uses TRBV4-2 and TRBJ2-5; no firm D call. This CDR3 has 14 amino acids. Deletions cut 0 bases from V and 3 bases from J, with 8 bases between. Germline V lookup: CDR1 LGHNA, CDR2 YNFKEQ. The CDR3 nucleotides read TGTGCCAGCAGCCAAGAAGGCAGAGAAGAGACCCAGTACTTC. Its protein product is CASSQEGREETQYF.

This chain connects TRBV9 to TRBJ2-2; D may be TRBD2 (5 bases). Trimming pared 6 bases from V and 5 bases from J, leaving 14 bases between. The CDR3 is made up of 14 amino acids. The germline CDR1 and CDR2 sequences are SGDLS and YYNGEE. DNA for the CDR3: TGTGCCAGCACGCGCCCATCGGGGACCGGGGAGCTGTTTTTT. This gives the protein CASTRPSGTGELFF. The whole variable domain, filled in from reference TRBV9 and TRBJ2-2, reads DSGVTQTPKHLITATGQRVTLRCSPRSGDLSVYWYQQSLDQGLQFLIQYYNGEERAKGNILERFSAQQFPDLHSELNLSSLELGDSALYFCASTRPSGTGELFFGEGSRLTVL.

This clone was detected once. V and J are TRBV7-2 and TRBJ2-5; D call uncertain. The CDR3 covers 11 residues. Trimming took off 3 bases at V and 6 bases at J, with 5 bases between the two ends. Germline CDR1 is SGHTA and CDR2 is FQGNSA. The CDR3 DNA reads as TGTGCCAGCAGCTTTTCTAAGACCCAGTACTTC. This sequence encodes CASSFSKTQYF.

The chain employs TRBV5-1 and TRBJ2-1; 14 nucleotides line up with TRBD2. The CDR3 consists of 18 residues. V was clipped by 4 bases and J by 6 bases; unmatched bases: 12. Looked up from germline, CDR1 is SGHRS and CDR2 is YFSETQ. The CDR3 sequence: CASSPGTSGGRRGNEQFF. The CDR3 DNA is TGCGCCAGCAGCCCGGGGACTAGCGGGGGCCGTAGGGGCAATGAGCAGTTCTTC.

The chain carries TRBV6-4 and TRBJ2-1, with TRBD2 matching over 8 bases. CDR1 and CDR2 from the germline V gene are MRHNA and SNTAGT. Germline trimming cut 3 bases from V and 1 base from J; bases unmatched to any gene: 5. This CDR3 is 16 amino acids long. This CDR3 is CASSETGGGSYNEQFF. The CDR3 DNA reads as TGTGCCAGCAGTGAGACTGGCGGGGGGTCCTACAATGAGCAGTTCTTC.

The genes are TRBV7-2 and TRBJ2-1; 9 bases agree with TRBD2. Per germline, CDR1 SGHTA and CDR2 FQGNSA. The CDR3 length is 16 residues. The trim removed 5 bases at V and 3 bases at J, leaving 8 bases unmatched. This CDR3 is CASSLTSGGHYNEQFF. In nucleotides, the CDR3 is TGTGCCAGCAGCCTCACAAGCGGGGGGCACTACAATGAGCAGTTCTTC.

The chain is built from TRBV4-1 and TRBJ2-3; tentative D call: TRBD2 (5 bases). CDR1 is MGHRA, CDR2 YSYEKL, per germline. Deletions cut 0 bases from V and 4 bases from J, with 11 bases between. The CDR3 runs 15 residues. Written as DNA, the CDR3 is TGCGCCAGCAGCCAAGAGCCGGGGATCCCAGATACGCAGTATTTT. Translating it yields CASSQEPGIPDTQYF.

This sequence joins TRBV19 and TRBJ2-5, with TRBD1 as a possible D gene (6 bases). This CDR3 region has 14 residues. The V end was cut by 5 bases, the J end by 3 bases, with 13 bases between. Germline V gene lookup returns CDR1 LNHDA and CDR2 SQIVND (reference sequence). DNA of the CDR3: TGTGCCAGTAGTCCCCCCACAGGGAAAGAGACCCAGTACTTC. Protein: CASSPPTGKETQYF.

DNA of the CDR3: TGTGCCAGTACCCCTAGGACAGGGGGCGAGCAGTACTTC. This sequence encodes CASTPRTGGEQYF. The V gene is TRBV19, the J gene TRBJ2-7, with 10 bases aligning to TRBD1. This CDR3 comprises 13 residues. Trimming at V came to 7 bases and at J to 6 bases, leaving 6 bases not matched to a gene. The germline V gene encodes CDR1 LNHDA and CDR2 SQIVND (reference sequence).

The rearrangement joins TRBV7-9 to TRBJ1-2, with D hard to call. Germline V gene sequence: CDR1 SEHNR, CDR2 FQNEAQ (reference sequence). The V and J ends lost 1 base and 10 bases respectively, with 10 bases between them. There are 12 residues in the CDR3. The CDR3 region has the DNA TGTGCCAGCAGCTTAGGGTGGACGAACTACACCTTC. It yields the protein CASSLGWTNYTF.

This chain joins TRBV5-1 and TRBJ2-3; 15 bases match TRBD2. Trimming at V came to 4 bases and at J to 9 bases, leaving 3 bases not matched to a gene. CDR1 and CDR2 from the germline V gene are SGHRS and YFSETQ. The CDR3 length is 14 residues. In nucleotides, the CDR3 is TGCGCCAGCAGCCCAGGACTAGCGGGGGGGACGCAGTATTTT. Its protein is CASSPGLAGGTQYF. Full variable domain (remainder filled in from reference TRBV5-1 and TRBJ2-3): KAGVTQTPRYLIKTRGQQVTLSCSPISGHRSVSWYQQTPGQGLQFLFEYFSETQRNKGNFPGRFSGRQFSNSRSEMNVSTLELGDSALYLCASSPGLAGGTQYFGPGTRLTVL.

This chain links TRBV4-1 with TRBJ2-5; D is unclear. Germline CDR1 MGHRA, CDR2 YSYEKL. CDR3 length equals 15 residues. The V and J ends lost 1 base and 3 bases respectively, with 12 bases between them. CDR3 region: CASSQVLASEETQYF. CDR3 DNA sequence: TGCGCCAGCAGCCAAGTTTTGGCTTCGGAAGAGACCCAGTACTTC.

This clone was counted a few times. V and J are TRBV7-2 and TRBJ1-3; D gene uncertain. Trimming took 5 bases from V and 1 from J, leaving 12 bases between them. The CDR3 is 15 residues long. Germline lookup yields CDR1 SGHTA and CDR2 FQGNSA. The CDR3 sequence: CASSARPKSGNTIYF. CDR3 DNA sequence: TGTGCCAGCAGCGCTCGACCGAAGTCTGGAAACACCATATATTTT.

The J gene is TRBJ2-2, the V gene TRBV2, with TRBD2 as a possible D gene (7 bases). V lost 4 bases and J lost 2, with 14 bases in between. From germline, CDR1 is SNHLY and CDR2 FYNNEI. The CDR3 covers 16 residues. CDR3 residues: CASSASGGHNTGELFF. The CDR3 region has the DNA TGTGCCAGCAGTGCCTCGGGGGGCCACAACACCGGGGAGCTGTTTTTT.

The V gene is TRBV7-9, the J gene TRBJ2-1, with 7 bases identical to TRBD2. V lost 4 bases and J lost 5; bases outside the gene matches: 11. Germline V gene lookup returns CDR1 SEHNR and CDR2 FQNEAQ (reference sequence). This CDR3 comprises 16 residues. CDR3 sequence reads: CASSSTRDYQHNEQFF. As DNA, the CDR3 is TGTGCCAGCAGCTCCACCCGGGACTATCAACACAATGAGCAGTTCTTC. Full variable domain (remainder filled in from reference TRBV7-9 and TRBJ2-1): DTGVSQNPRHKITKRGQNVTFRCDPISEHNRLYWYRQTLGQGPEFLTYFQNEAQLEKSRLLSDRFSAERPKGSFSTLEIQRTEQGDSAMYLCASSSTRDYQHNEQFFGPGTRLTVL.

V gene TRBV6-5 combines with J gene TRBJ1-5, with D possibly matching TRBD1 (6 bases). The CDR3 consists of 16 residues. V lost 0 bases and J lost 2, with 11 bases in between. The germline V gene has CDR1 MNHEY and CDR2 SVGAGI. CDR3 in amino acids: CASSYSGGAGNQPQHF. DNA for the CDR3: TGTGCCAGCAGTTACTCGGGGGGCGCGGGCAATCAGCCCCAGCATTTT.

CDR3 protein: CASSFGVEQYF. DNA of the CDR3: TGTGCCAGCAGCTTCGGCGTCGAGCAGTACTTC. The chain combines TRBV5-5 with TRBJ2-7; D not certain. The CDR3 is 11 amino acids. CDR1 is SGHKS, CDR2 YYEKEE, per germline (reference sequence). Between the trimmed V and J ends, which lost 2 bases and 6 bases, there was a span of 6 bases.

The chain couples TRBV27 to TRBJ2-7, with 8 nucleotides matching TRBD2. The closer fit of TRBJ2-5 to the DNA end suggests the J call may be wrong. CDR1 and CDR2 (germline): MNHEY, SMNVEV (reference sequence). The CDR3 sequence is 14 residues long. For the CDR3, the DNA is TGTGCCAGCAGTTTATCTCCGGGGGGGGTGACCCAGTACTTC. It translates to CASSLSPGGVTQYF.

The V gene is TRBV2, the J gene TRBJ2-7, with D unclear. In germline, CDR1 is SNHLY, CDR2 FYNNEI. V dropped 3 bases and J dropped 6 bases, with 9 bases sitting between them. CDR3 length equals 12 residues. The CDR3: CASSDLGIEQYF. CDR3 coding DNA: TGTGCCAGCAGTGATTTGGGGATCGAGCAGTACTTC.

The CDR3 loop is CASRERGGQYF. In DNA, the CDR3 is TGTGCCAGCAGAGAGAGGGGGGGTCAGTATTTT. This chain links TRBV2 with TRBJ2-3, with a weak D call TRBD2 (7 bases). The germline gives CDR1 SNHLY, CDR2 FYNNEI. V lost 6 bases and J lost 12, with 13 bases in between. The CDR3 has 11 amino acids.

This chain links TRBV9 with TRBJ1-2; 7 bases align to TRBD1. Germline loops: CDR1 SGDLS, CDR2 YYNGEE. This CDR3 spans 16 amino acids. Trimming removed 4 bases from V and 0 bases from J; junction bases left unmatched: 9. CDR3 nucleotide sequence: TGTGCCAGCAGCTGGACAGGCGCCCTATCTAACTATGGCTACACCTTC. It specifies CASSWTGALSNYGYTF.

Note on this clone: Distinct nucleotide sequences in the sample also encode this CDR3. The chain joins TRBV7-9 to TRBJ2-7; D is ambiguous. CDR1 SEHNR and CDR2 FQNEAQ come from the germline V gene (reference sequence). The CDR3 is 13 amino acids. Trimming shortened V by 1 base and J by 4 bases, and 8 bases separated the two germline ends. CDR3 sequence: CASSLDSAYEQYF. Written as DNA, the CDR3 is TGTGCCAGCAGCTTAGACTCTGCATACGAGCAGTACTTC. Using reference TRBV7-9 and TRBJ2-7 for the parts outside the CDR3, the full variable domain is DTGVSQNPRHKITKRGQNVTFRCDPISEHNRLYWYRQTLGQGPEFLTYFQNEAQLEKSRLLSDRFSAERPKGSFSTLEIQRTEQGDSAMYLCASSLDSAYEQYFGPGTRLTVT.

This chain's CDR3 is CASTQSGREGFYGYTF. The CDR3, as DNA: TGTGCCAGCACCCAAAGCGGCAGGGAGGGTTTCTATGGCTACACCTTC. The V gene is TRBV6-6, the J gene TRBJ1-2; D perhaps matches TRBD1 (5 bases). V was pared by 7 bases and J by 4 bases, with 22 bases between. The CDR3 spans 16 residues. CDR1 is MNHNY, CDR2 SVGAGI, per germline (reference sequence).

The chain employs TRBV7-6 and TRBJ1-1; D is perhaps TRBD1 (5 bases). This CDR3 spans 11 amino acids. The V and J ends lost 10 bases and 5 bases respectively, with 11 bases between them. Per germline, CDR1 SGHVS and CDR2 FNYEAQ. The CDR3 region has the DNA TGTGCCACACTTCGGGGGACTGAAGCTTTCTTT. Encoded protein: CATLRGTEAFF.

J is TRBJ2-1 and V is TRBV2; D ambiguous. CDR1 is SNHLY, CDR2 FYNNEI, per germline. V lost 7 bases and J 2 bases, leaving 18 bases between the germline ends. The CDR3 is made up of 16 amino acids. CDR3 coding DNA: TGTGCCAGCAAGCGATACACGGCGCCTACCTACAATGAGCAGTTCTTC. It codes for CASKRYTAPTYNEQFF.

V is TRBV4-1 and J is TRBJ1-2, with D uncertain. Germline CDR1 reads MGHRA; CDR2 reads YSYEKL. V was shortened by 5 bases and J by 1 base, with 8 bases between the two germline ends. CDR3 length: 13 residues. For the CDR3, the DNA is TGCGCCAGCAGCGACTTATATAACTATGGCTACACCTTC. Amino acid sequence: CASSDLYNYGYTF.